The source of this T cell receptor (beta chain) is a study of T cells after yellow fever vaccination. Study in general: SMART-Seq v4 Ultra Low Input prepared libraries from low-cell fractions. Study-wide findings and caveats: A small share of clonotypes appeared in both CD4 and CD8 compartments. Abundant clonotypes from the bulk population could contaminate FACS-sorted repertoires.

This clonotype has a handful of counts. As yet, its antigen is unknown. TCRdb processed the 5' RACE reads anew with MiXCR; each CDR3 protein has one entry. The repertoire consists of around 73,000 distinct CDR3 sequences, with about 7.7% occurring once and the leading ten covering around 38%. This CDR3 contains 16 residues. Germline V gives CDR1 LGHNA, CDR2 YNFKEQ. After removal of 2 bases from V and 2 bases from J, the junction contained 9 bases not matched to a gene. This chain uses TRBV4-2 with TRBJ2-7; the match to TRBD2 covers 7 bases. The source was CD8+ T cells sorted from PBMCs, collected on the day of the yellow fever booster vaccination. This TCR derives from a man aged 30 to 45 who received the YFV17D yellow fever vaccine. The CDR3 nucleotides are TGTGCCAGCAGCCAATTAGGGACTACCTTTCCCTACGAGCAGTACTTC. Translated, it gives CASSQLGTTFPYEQYF.